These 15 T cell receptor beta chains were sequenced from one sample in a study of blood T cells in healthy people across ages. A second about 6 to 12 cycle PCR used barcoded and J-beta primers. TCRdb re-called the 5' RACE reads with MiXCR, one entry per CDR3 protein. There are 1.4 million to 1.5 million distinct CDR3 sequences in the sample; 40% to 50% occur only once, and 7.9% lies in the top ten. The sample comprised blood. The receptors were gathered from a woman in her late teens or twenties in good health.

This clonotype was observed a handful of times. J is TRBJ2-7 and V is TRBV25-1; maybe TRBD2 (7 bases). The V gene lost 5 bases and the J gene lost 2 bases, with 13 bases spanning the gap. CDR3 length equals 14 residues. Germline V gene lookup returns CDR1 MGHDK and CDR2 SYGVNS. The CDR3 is CASSRGASAYEQYF. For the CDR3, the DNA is TGTGCCAGCAGTCGGGGGGCTAGCGCCTACGAGCAGTACTTC.

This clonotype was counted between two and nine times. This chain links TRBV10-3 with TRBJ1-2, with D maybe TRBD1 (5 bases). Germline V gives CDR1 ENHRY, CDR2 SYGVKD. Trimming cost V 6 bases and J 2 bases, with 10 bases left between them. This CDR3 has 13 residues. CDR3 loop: CAIRMTENYGYTF. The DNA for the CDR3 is TGTGCCATCAGAATGACAGAAAACTATGGCTACACCTTC.

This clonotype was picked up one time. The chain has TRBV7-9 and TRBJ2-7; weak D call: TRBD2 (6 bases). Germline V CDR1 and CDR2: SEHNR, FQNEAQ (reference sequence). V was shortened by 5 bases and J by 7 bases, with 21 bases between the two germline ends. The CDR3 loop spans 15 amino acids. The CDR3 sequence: CASSTRDWLPGEQYF. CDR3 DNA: TGTGCCAGCAGCACCCGGGACTGGTTGCCGGGTGAGCAGTACTTC.

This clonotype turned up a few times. The CDR3 coding sequence is TGCAGTGCTAGAGCCCTAAGGACAGGGGGCCCCTACAATGAGCAGTTCTTC. Its protein is CSARALRTGGPYNEQFF. The V gene is TRBV20-1, the J gene TRBJ2-1, with 11 bases fitting TRBD1. The J segment lost 2 bases and the V segment lost 1 base, leaving 7 bases of the junction unmatched. This CDR3 is 17 amino acids long. Per germline, CDR1 DFQATT and CDR2 SNEGSKA (reference sequence).

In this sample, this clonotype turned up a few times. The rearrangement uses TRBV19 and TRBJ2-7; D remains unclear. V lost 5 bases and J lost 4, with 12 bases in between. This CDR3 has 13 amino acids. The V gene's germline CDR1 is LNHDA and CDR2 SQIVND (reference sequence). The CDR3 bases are TGTGCCAGTAGTCCCCGACACCCTTACGAGCAGTACTTC. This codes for CASSPRHPYEQYF.

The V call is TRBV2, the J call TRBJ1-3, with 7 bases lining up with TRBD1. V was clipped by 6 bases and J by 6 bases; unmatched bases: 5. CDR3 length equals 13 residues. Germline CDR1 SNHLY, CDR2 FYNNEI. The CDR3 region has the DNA TGTGCCAGCAGGGGGACAGTGACAAACACCATATATTTT. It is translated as CASRGTVTNTIYF. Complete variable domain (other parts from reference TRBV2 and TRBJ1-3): EPEVTQTPSHQVTQMGQEVILRCVPISNHLYFYWYRQILGQKVEFLVSFYNNEISEKSEIFDDQFSVERPDGSNFTLKIRSTKLEDSAMYFCASRGTVTNTIYFGEGSWLTVV.

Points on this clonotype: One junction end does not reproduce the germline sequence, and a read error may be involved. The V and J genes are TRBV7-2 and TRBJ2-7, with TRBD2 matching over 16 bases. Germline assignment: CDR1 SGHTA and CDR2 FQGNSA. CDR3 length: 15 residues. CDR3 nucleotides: TGTGCCAGCAGCTTGGGACTAGCGGGAGGGTACGAGCAGCACTTC. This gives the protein CASSLGLAGGYEQHF.

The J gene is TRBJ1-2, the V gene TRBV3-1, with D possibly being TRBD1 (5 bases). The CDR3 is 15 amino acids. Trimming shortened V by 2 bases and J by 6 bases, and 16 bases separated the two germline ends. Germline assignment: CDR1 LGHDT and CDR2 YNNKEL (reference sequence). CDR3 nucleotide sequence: TGTGCCAGCAGCCAAAATCGGCAGGGCGTTGATGGCTACACCTTC. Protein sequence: CASSQNRQGVDGYTF.

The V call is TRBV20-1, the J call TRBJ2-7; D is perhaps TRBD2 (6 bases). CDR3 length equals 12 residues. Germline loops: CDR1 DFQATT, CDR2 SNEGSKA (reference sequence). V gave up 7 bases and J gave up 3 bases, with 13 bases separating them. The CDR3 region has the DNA TGCAGTGGTTGGGGGGATTACTACGAGCAGTACTTC. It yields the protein CSGWGDYYEQYF.

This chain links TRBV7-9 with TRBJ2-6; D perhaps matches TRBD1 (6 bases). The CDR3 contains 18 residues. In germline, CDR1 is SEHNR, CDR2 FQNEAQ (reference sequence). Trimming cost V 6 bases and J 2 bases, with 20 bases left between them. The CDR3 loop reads CASRGAGRGPPGANVLTF. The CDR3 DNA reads TGTGCCAGCAGGGGGGCTGGACGAGGACCTCCTGGGGCCAACGTCCTGACTTTC. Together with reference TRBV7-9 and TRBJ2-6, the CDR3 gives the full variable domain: DTGVSQNPRHKITKRGQNVTFRCDPISEHNRLYWYRQTLGQGPEFLTYFQNEAQLEKSRLLSDRFSAERPKGSFSTLEIQRTEQGDSAMYLCASRGAGRGPPGANVLTFGAGSRLTVL.

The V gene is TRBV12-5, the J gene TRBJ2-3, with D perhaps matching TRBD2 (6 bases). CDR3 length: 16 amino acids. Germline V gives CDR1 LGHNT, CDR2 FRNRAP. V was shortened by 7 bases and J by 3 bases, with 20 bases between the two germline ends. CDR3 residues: CASATEGTTRTDTQYF. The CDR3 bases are TGTGCTAGTGCTACGGAGGGGACCACCCGGACAGATACGCAGTATTTT.

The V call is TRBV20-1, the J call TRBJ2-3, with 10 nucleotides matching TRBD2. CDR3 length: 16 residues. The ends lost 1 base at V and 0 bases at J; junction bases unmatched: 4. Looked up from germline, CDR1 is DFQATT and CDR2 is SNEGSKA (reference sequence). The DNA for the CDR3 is TGCAGTGCTAGAGGCCCGGGACTAGCGAGCACAGATACGCAGTATTTT. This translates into CSARGPGLASTDTQYF.

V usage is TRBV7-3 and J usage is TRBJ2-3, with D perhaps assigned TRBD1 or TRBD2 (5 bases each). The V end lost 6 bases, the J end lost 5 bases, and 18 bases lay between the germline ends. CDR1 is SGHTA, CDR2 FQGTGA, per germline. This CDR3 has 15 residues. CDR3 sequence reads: CASSLTGAIGDTQYF. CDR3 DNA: TGTGCCAGCAGTCTCACCGGGGCTATCGGAGATACGCAGTATTTT.

The DNA of the CDR3 is TGTGCCAGCAGTTTCTTGAGGGGTATTTCCTACGAGCAGTACTTC. It encodes CASSFLRGISYEQYF. This chain links TRBV27 with TRBJ2-7; D possibly matches TRBD1 or TRBD2 (5 bases each). CDR1 is MNHEY, CDR2 SMNVEV, per germline (reference sequence). There are 15 residues in the CDR3. V was clipped by 3 bases and J by 1 base, with 13 bases between them.

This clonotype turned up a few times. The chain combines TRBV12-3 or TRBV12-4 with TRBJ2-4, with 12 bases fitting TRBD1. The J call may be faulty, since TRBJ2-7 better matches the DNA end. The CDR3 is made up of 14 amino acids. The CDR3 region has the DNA TGTGCCAGCAAGGGGGACAGGGGGCGTGGCGAGCAGTACTTC. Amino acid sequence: CASKGDRGRGEQYF.